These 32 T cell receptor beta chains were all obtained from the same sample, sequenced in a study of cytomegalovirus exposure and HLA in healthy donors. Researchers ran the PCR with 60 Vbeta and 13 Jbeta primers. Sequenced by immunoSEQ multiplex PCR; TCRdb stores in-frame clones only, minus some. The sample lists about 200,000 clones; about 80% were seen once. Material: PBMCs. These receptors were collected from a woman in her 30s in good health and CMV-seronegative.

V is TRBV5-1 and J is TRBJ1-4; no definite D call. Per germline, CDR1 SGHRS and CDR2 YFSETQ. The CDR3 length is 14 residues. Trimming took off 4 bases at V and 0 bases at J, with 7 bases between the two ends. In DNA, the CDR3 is TGCGCCAGCAGCCTATCGGCAACTAATGAAAAACTGTTTTTT. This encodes CASSLSATNEKLFF.

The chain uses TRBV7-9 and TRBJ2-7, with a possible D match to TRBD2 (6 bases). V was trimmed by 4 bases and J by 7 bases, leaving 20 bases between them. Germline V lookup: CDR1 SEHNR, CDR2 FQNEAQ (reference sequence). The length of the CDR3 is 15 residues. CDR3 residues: CASSSPGSRQGEQYF. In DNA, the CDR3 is TGTGCCAGCAGCTCCCCCGGGAGCAGGCAGGGTGAGCAGTACTTC.

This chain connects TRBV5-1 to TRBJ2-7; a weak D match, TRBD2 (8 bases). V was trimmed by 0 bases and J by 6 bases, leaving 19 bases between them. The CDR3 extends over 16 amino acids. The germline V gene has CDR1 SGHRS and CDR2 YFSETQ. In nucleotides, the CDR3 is TGCGCCAGCAGCTTGGGGCCGGGAGGGGGCGCGGGCGAGCAGTACTTC. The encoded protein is CASSLGPGGGAGEQYF.

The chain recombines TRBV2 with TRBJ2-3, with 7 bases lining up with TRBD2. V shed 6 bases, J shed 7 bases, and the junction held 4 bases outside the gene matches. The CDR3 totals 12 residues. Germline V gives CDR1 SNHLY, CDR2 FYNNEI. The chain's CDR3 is CASRPGGNTQYF. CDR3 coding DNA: TGTGCCAGCAGACCGGGGGGAAATACGCAGTATTTT.

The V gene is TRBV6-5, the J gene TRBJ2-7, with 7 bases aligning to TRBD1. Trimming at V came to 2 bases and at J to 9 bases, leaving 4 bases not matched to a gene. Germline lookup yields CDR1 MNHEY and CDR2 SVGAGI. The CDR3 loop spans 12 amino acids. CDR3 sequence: CASSYQGDVQYF. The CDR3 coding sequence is TGTGCCAGCAGTTACCAGGGGGATGTGCAGTACTTC.

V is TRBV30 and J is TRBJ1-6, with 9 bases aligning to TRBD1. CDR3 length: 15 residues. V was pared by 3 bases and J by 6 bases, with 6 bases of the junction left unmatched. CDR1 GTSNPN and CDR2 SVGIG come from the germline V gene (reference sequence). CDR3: CAWRGRDRANSPLHF. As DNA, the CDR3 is TGTGCCTGGAGGGGCCGGGACAGGGCTAATTCACCCCTCCACTTT.

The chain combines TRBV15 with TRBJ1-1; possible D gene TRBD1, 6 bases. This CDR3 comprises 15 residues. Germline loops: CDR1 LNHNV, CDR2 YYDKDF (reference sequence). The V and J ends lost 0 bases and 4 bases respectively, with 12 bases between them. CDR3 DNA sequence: TGTGCCACCAGCAGAGATAGGAACAGGGCCACTGAAGCTTTCTTT. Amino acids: CATSRDRNRATEAFF. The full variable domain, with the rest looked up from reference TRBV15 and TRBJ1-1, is DAMVIQNPRYQVTQFGKPVTLSCSQTLNHNVMYWYQQKSSQAPKLLFHYYDKDFNNEADTPDNFQSRRPNTSFCFLDIRSPGLGDTAMYLCATSRDRNRATEAFFGQGTRLTVV.

The CDR3 sequence: CASSVAGNEQFF. As DNA, the CDR3 is TGTGCCAGCAGCGTAGCAGGTAATGAGCAGTTCTTC. The chain is built from TRBV9 and TRBJ2-1; no firm D call. V was clipped by 0 bases and J by 7 bases, with 5 bases between them. Germline CDR1 reads SGDLS; CDR2 reads YYNGEE. The CDR3 is 12 residues long. The full variable domain, completed using reference TRBV9 and TRBJ2-1, is DSGVTQTPKHLITATGQRVTLRCSPRSGDLSVYWYQQSLDQGLQFLIQYYNGEERAKGNILERFSAQQFPDLHSELNLSSLELGDSALYFCASSVAGNEQFFGPGTRLTVL.

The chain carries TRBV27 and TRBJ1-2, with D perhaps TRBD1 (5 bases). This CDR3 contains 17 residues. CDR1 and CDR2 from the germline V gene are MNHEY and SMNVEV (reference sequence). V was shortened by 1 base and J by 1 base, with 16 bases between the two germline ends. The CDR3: CASSLLTRGGINYGYTF. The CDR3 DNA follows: TGTGCCAGCAGTTTATTGACTCGGGGCGGGATTAACTATGGCTACACCTTC.

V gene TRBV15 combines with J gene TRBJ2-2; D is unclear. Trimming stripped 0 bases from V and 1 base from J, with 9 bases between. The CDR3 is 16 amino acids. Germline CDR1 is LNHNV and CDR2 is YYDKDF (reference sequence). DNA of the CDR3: TGTGCCACCAGCAGAGATCTACAGCAGAACACCGGGGAGCTGTTTTTT. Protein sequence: CATSRDLQQNTGELFF.

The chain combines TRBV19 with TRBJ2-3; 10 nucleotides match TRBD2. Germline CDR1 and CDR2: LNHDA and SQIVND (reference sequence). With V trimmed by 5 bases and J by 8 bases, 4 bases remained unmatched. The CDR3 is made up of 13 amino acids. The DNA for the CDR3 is TGTGCCAGTAGTTTAGCGGGGGGCCCTACGCAGTATTTT. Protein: CASSLAGGPTQYF.

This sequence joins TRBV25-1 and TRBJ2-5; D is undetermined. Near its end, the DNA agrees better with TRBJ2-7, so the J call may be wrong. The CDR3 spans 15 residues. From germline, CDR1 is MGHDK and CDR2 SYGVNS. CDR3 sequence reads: CASSEFTGTAYEQYF. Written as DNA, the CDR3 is TGTGCCAGCAGTGAATTCACGGGTACCGCCTACGAGCAGTACTTC.

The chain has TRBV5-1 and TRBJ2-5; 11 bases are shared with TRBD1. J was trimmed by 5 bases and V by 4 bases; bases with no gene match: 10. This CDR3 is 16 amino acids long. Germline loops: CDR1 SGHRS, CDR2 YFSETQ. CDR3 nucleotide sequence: TGCGCCAGCAGCCAAGCGGACAGGGGGCGAGGCGAGACCCAGTACTTC. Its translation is CASSQADRGRGETQYF.

The CDR3 DNA reads as TGTGCCAGCAGTACCGGTTACAGAATTAATGAAAAACTGTTTTTT. Translation: CASSTGYRINEKLFF. This chain joins TRBV7-3 and TRBJ1-4; D is uncertain. Germline CDR1 and CDR2: SGHTA and FQGTGA. CDR3 length: 15 residues. Trimming shortened V by 6 bases and J by 4 bases, and 15 bases separated the two germline ends.

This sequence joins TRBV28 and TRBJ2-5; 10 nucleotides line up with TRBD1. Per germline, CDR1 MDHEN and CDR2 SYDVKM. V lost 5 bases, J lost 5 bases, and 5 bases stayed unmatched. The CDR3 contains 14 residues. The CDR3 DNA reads TGTGCCAGCAGTCCGACAGGGGGCTGGGAGACCCAGTACTTC. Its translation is CASSPTGGWETQYF.

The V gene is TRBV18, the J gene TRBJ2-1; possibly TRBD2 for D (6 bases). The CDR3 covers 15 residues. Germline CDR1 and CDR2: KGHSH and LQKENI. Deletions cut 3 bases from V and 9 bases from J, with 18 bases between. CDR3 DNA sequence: TGTGCCAGCTCACCCGCGGGTAGCGGCAAAGTTGAGCAGTTCTTC. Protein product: CASSPAGSGKVEQFF.

As DNA, the CDR3 is TGTGCCAGCTCACCAGGTCTGACAGGGTTAACCTACGAGCAGTACTTC. Amino acid sequence: CASSPGLTGLTYEQYF. The chain employs TRBV18 and TRBJ2-7, with 7 bases identical to TRBD1. Trimming removed 2 bases from V and 2 bases from J; junction bases left unmatched: 9. There are 16 residues in the CDR3. Germline CDR1 and CDR2: KGHSH and LQKENI.

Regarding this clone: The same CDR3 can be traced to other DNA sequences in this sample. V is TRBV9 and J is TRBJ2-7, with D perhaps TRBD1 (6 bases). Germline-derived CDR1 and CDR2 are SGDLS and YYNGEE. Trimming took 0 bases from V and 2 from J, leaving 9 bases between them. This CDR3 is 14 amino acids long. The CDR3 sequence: CASSVGGGAYEQYF. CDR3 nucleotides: TGTGCCAGCAGCGTAGGTGGGGGCGCCTACGAGCAGTACTTC.

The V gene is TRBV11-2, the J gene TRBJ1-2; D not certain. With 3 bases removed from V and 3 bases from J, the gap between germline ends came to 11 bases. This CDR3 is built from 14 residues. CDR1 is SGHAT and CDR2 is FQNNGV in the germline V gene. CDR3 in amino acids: CASSFGSGHYGYTF. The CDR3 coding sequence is TGTGCCAGCAGCTTCGGGAGTGGGCACTATGGCTACACCTTC. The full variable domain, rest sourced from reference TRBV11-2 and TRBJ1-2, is EAGVAQSPRYKIIEKRQSVAFWCNPISGHATLYWYQQILGQGPKLLIQFQNNGVVDDSQLPKDRFSAERLKGVDSTLKIQPAKLEDSAVYLCASSFGSGHYGYTFGSGTRLTVV.

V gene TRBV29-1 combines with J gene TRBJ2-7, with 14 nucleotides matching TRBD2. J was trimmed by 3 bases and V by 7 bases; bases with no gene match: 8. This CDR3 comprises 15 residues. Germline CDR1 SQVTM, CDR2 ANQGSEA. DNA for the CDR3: TGCAGCGCCATAGGGACTAGCGGGAGCCGCTACGAGCAGTACTTC. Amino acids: CSAIGTSGSRYEQYF.

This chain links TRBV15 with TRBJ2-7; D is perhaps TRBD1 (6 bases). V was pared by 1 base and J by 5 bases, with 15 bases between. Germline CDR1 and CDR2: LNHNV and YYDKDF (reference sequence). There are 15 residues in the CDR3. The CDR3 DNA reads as TGTGCCACCAGCAGAGTGCTACAGGGCGGCGACGAGCAGTACTTC. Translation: CATSRVLQGGDEQYF.

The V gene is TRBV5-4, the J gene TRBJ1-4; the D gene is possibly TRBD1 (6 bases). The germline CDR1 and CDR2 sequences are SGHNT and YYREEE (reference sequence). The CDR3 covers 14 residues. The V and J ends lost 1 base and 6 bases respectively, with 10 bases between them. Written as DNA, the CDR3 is TGTGCCAGCAGCTTGAGGCCAGGGGATGAAAAACTGTTTTTT. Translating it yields CASSLRPGDEKLFF.

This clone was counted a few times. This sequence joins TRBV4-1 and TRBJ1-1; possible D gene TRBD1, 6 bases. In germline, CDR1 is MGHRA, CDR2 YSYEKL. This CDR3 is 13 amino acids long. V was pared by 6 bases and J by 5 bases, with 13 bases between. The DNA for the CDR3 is TGCGCCAGCAGGGGGGCCGGTACGACTGAAGCTTTCTTT. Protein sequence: CASRGAGTTEAFF.

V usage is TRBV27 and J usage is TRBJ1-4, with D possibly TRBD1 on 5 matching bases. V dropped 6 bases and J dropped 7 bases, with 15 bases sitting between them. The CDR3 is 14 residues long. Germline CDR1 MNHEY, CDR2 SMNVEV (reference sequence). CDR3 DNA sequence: TGTGCCAGCAGAACCGACGACAGAGGTGAAAAACTGTTTTTT. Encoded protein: CASRTDDRGEKLFF.

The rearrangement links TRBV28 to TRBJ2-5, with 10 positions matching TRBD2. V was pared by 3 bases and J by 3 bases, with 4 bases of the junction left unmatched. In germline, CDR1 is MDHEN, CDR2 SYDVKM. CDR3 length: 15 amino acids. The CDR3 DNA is TGTGCCAGCAGTTTTGTGGGACTAGCGAAAGAGACCCAGTACTTC. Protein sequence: CASSFVGLAKETQYF.

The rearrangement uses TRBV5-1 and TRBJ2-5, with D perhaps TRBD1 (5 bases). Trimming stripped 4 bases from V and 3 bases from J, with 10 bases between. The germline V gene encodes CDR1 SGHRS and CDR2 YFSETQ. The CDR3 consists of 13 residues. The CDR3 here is CASSKQVEETQYF. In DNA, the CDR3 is TGCGCCAGCAGCAAACAGGTCGAAGAGACCCAGTACTTC.

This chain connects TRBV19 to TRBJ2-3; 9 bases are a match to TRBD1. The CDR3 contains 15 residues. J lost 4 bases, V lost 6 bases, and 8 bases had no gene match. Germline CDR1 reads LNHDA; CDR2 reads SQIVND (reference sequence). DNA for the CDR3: TGTGCCAGTAGCCAGACAGGGGGTCGGGCAGATACGCAGTATTTT. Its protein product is CASSQTGGRADTQYF.

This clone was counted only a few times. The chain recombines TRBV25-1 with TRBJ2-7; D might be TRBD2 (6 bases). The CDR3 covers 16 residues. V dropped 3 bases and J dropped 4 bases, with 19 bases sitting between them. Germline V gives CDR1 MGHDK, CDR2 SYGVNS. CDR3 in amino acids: CASSDGSGGAIYEQYF. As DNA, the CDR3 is TGTGCCAGCAGTGACGGGTCCGGAGGGGCGATATACGAGCAGTACTTC.

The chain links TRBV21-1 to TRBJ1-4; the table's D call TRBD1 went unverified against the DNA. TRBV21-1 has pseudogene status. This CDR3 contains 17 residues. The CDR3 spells CASSINRGRTTNEKLFF. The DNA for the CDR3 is TGTGCCAGCAGCATAAACAGGGGGCGGACGACTAATGAAAAACTGTTTTTT.

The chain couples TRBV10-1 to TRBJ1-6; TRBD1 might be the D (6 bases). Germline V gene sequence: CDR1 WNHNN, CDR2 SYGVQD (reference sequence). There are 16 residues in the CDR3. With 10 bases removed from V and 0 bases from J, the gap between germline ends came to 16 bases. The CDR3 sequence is CATGTQTLSYNSPLHF. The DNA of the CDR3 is TGCGCCACTGGGACACAAACCCTCTCCTATAATTCACCCCTCCACTTT.

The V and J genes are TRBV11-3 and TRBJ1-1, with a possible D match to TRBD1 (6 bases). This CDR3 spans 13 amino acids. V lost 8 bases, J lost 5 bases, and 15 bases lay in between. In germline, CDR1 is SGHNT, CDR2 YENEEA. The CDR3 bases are TGTGCCAGCGCCCGAACTCAGGGGACTGAAGCTTTCTTT. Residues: CASARTQGTEAFF.

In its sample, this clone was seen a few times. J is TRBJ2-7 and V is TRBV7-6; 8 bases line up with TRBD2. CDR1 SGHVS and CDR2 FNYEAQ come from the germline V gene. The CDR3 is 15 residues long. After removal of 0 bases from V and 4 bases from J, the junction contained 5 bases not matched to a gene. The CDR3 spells CASSLAVAGLYEQYF. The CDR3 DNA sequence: TGTGCCAGCAGCTTAGCAGTAGCGGGACTTTACGAGCAGTACTTC.